The clone carrying this T cell receptor (beta chain) was observed once. Germline CDR1 SGHTA, CDR2 FQGNSA. This CDR3 comprises 14 residues. Trimming at V came to 3 bases and at J to 15 bases, leaving 14 bases not matched to a gene. The entry originates in a study of T cell changes during pregnancy in multiple sclerosis. Libraries were prepared by immunoSEQ multiplex PCR; TCRdb keeps only in-frame clonotypes and omits some of them. The sample records about 51,000 clones, 80% to 95% being singletons. The TCR was taken from a female donor with multiple sclerosis, enrolled in a pregnancy study. Sequencing used CD4+ T cells from peripheral blood mononuclear cells, obtained in the third trimester of pregnancy. V gene TRBV7-2 combines with J gene TRBJ2-1; 7 bases are shared with TRBD1. The CDR3 loop reads CASSLRQGGLNLFF. The DNA for the CDR3 is TGTGCCAGCAGCTTGAGACAGGGTGGTCTGAATTTGTTCTTC.